These 19 T cell receptor beta chains were sequenced from one sample in a study of blood T cell repertoires in COVID-19. Assay used: immunoSEQ multiplex PCR; TCRdb lists only in-frame clones, some missing. The table lists over 85,000 clones, 84% of them singletons. The source material was peripheral blood. The receptors come from a man aged 40-49 years with active or convalescent COVID-19.

The chain joins TRBV30 to TRBJ2-1; TRBD2 agrees at 9 bases. Germline V gene sequence: CDR1 GTSNPN, CDR2 SVGIG (reference sequence). The V gene end was trimmed by 4 bases and the J gene end by 7 bases; junction bases not matched to a gene: 8. CDR3 length: 14 residues. The CDR3 here is CAWTVGGGANEQFF. CDR3 DNA: TGTGCCTGGACCGTGGGCGGGGGGGCTAATGAGCAGTTCTTC.

This chain uses TRBV5-4 with TRBJ1-2; 8 nucleotides agree with TRBD1. CDR1 and CDR2 (germline): SGHNT, YYREEE (reference sequence). V lost 4 bases and J lost 4; bases outside the gene matches: 6. This CDR3 has 14 amino acids. The CDR3 is CASSISGQGYGYTF. The DNA of the CDR3 is TGTGCCAGCAGCATCTCCGGACAGGGCTATGGCTACACCTTC.

The chain links TRBV5-1 to TRBJ1-6; no definite D call. V was shortened by 3 bases and J by 5 bases, with 6 bases between the two germline ends. The length of the CDR3 is 13 residues. Germline V CDR1 and CDR2: SGHRS, YFSETQ. The CDR3 here is CASSYGDNSPLHF. The CDR3 DNA is TGCGCCAGCAGCTACGGTGATAATTCACCCCTCCACTTT.

The chain links TRBV7-2 to TRBJ1-5; no reliable D call. V gave up 6 bases and J gave up 4 bases, with 13 bases separating them. Per germline, CDR1 SGHTA and CDR2 FQGNSA. The CDR3 is 14 amino acids. The CDR3 protein is CASSTGLQNQPQHF. CDR3 coding DNA: TGTGCCAGCAGTACCGGACTGCAGAATCAGCCCCAGCATTTT.

The table lists this clone with a few counts. The gene calls are TRBV6-4 and TRBJ1-6; weak D call: TRBD1 (6 bases). The CDR3 contains 13 residues. The V end was cut by 4 bases, the J end by 5 bases, with 6 bases between. CDR1 is MRHNA and CDR2 is SNTAGT in the germline V gene. CDR3 nucleotides: TGTGCCAGCAGTGGGACAGATAATTCACCCCTCCACTTT. Translated: CASSGTDNSPLHF.

This clone was seen only a few times. The chain links TRBV20-1 to TRBJ1-1, with a tentative D call TRBD1 (6 bases). V was trimmed by 6 bases and J by 7 bases, leaving 12 bases between them. Germline V gives CDR1 DFQATT, CDR2 SNEGSKA (reference sequence). The length of the CDR3 is 11 residues. CDR3 loop: CSAASGHEAFF. CDR3 nucleotides: TGCAGTGCCGCTTCGGGACATGAAGCTTTCTTT.

The rearrangement uses TRBV4-3 and TRBJ2-7, with TRBD2 matching 8 bases. Germline V CDR1 and CDR2: LGHNA, YSLEER. Trimming cost V 0 bases and J 0 bases; bases outside gene matches: 4. The CDR3 consists of 16 residues. The chain's CDR3 is CASSQDAGGPSYEQYF. DNA of the CDR3: TGCGCCAGCAGCCAAGATGCGGGGGGACCCTCCTACGAGCAGTACTTC.

In this sample, this clone turned up a few times. CDR3 region: CAWSAQGNSPLHF. CDR3 coding DNA: TGTGCCTGGAGCGCACAGGGAAATTCACCCCTCCACTTT. The chain employs TRBV30 and TRBJ1-6, with a weak D call TRBD1 (6 bases). V was clipped by 3 bases and J by 7 bases, with 10 bases between them. The CDR3 consists of 13 residues. Germline V gene sequence: CDR1 GTSNPN, CDR2 SVGIG (reference sequence).

This clone was picked up one time. V is TRBV5-1 and J is TRBJ2-3; 7 bases align to TRBD2. The CDR3 has 16 residues. Per the germline V gene, CDR1 is SGHRS and CDR2 is YFSETQ. After removal of 3 bases from V and 0 bases from J, the junction contained 7 bases not matched to a gene. The CDR3 bases are TGCGCCAGCAGCTCGATACTAGCGACCAGCACAGATACGCAGTATTTT. This gives the protein CASSSILATSTDTQYF.

The gene calls are TRBV19 and TRBJ2-3, with 10 bases identical to TRBD1. This CDR3 has 17 amino acids. V gave up 5 bases and J gave up 5 bases; unmatched junction bases: 13. Germline values: CDR1 LNHDA, CDR2 SQIVND (reference sequence). The CDR3 region is CASSFQTGTGVVDTQYF. In DNA, the CDR3 is TGTGCCAGTAGTTTCCAAACCGGGACAGGGGTGGTAGATACGCAGTATTTT.

The gene calls are TRBV28 and TRBJ2-5; TRBD2 is a possible D gene (7 bases). CDR1 and CDR2 (germline): MDHEN, SYDVKM. The CDR3 contains 12 residues. Trimming removed 10 bases from V and 5 bases from J, with 14 bases in between. CDR3 residues: CATSRGAETQYF. CDR3 DNA sequence: TGTGCCACCTCCCGGGGGGCGGAGACCCAGTACTTC. Variable domain in full (rest from reference TRBV28 and TRBJ2-5): DVKVTQSSRYLVKRTGEKVFLECVQDMDHENMFWYRQDPGLGLRLIYFSYDVKMKEKGDIPEGYSVSREKKERFSLILESASTNQTSMYLCATSRGAETQYFGPGTRLLVL.

The chain combines TRBV20-1 with TRBJ2-2; D not resolved. The length of the CDR3 is 13 residues. Germline CDR1 and CDR2: DFQATT and SNEGSKA (reference sequence). The V gene lost 6 bases and the J gene lost 0 bases, with 8 bases spanning the gap. The CDR3 coding sequence is TGCAGTGCAAGTGGAGCGAACACCGGGGAGCTGTTTTTT. Amino acid sequence: CSASGANTGELFF.

This clone was seen more than once but under ten times. The chain uses TRBV4-3 and TRBJ1-1; 12 nucleotides match TRBD1. Germline CDR1 reads LGHNA; CDR2 reads YSLEER. J was trimmed by 8 bases and V by 5 bases; bases with no gene match: 6. The CDR3 has 14 residues. The CDR3 region is CASSSRDRGPEAFF. CDR3 sequence (DNA): TGCGCCAGCAGCTCCCGGGACAGGGGGCCCGAAGCTTTCTTT.

The chain uses TRBV5-6 and TRBJ1-2, with 10 positions matching TRBD1. The CDR3 consists of 15 residues. CDR1 and CDR2 from the germline V gene are SGHDT and YYEEEE. With 1 base clipped from V and 8 bases from J, the junction kept 8 bases outside the gene matches. The CDR3: CASSLPGQGLEGYTF. CDR3 nucleotides: TGTGCCAGCAGCTTGCCGGGACAGGGGTTAGAGGGCTACACCTTC.

By share, this clone counts as medium-sized (0.01 to 0.1%). The rearrangement joins TRBV9 to TRBJ1-1, with 8 bases identical to TRBD1. The germline V gene encodes CDR1 SGDLS and CDR2 YYNGEE. The junction had 8 bases not matched to a gene; V was cut back by 4 bases and J by 3 bases. The CDR3 covers 15 residues. The CDR3 DNA reads TGTGCCAGCAGCATAGCGACAGGGGATGACACTGAAGCTTTCTTT. Amino acid sequence: CASSIATGDDTEAFF.

The V and J genes are TRBV5-1 and TRBJ2-7, with a possible D match to TRBD2 (6 bases). This CDR3 spans 15 amino acids. Between the trimmed V and J ends, which lost 4 bases and 3 bases, there was a span of 17 bases. CDR1 and CDR2 (germline): SGHRS, YFSETQ. CDR3 residues: CASSDRPRGFYEQYF. CDR3 DNA sequence: TGCGCCAGCAGCGACAGACCGCGGGGTTTCTACGAGCAGTACTTC.

The chain employs TRBV24-1 and TRBJ1-1; 9 bases map to TRBD1. This CDR3 region has 16 residues. With V trimmed by 4 bases and J by 4 bases, 9 bases remained unmatched. Germline loops: CDR1 KGHDR, CDR2 SFDVKD. The CDR3 coding sequence is TGTGCCACCAGTGAATCCGGGACAGGGACTCCCACTGAAGCTTTCTTT. Protein product: CATSESGTGTPTEAFF.

The chain recombines TRBV5-1 with TRBJ2-5; 8 bases match TRBD1. Germline CDR1 reads SGHRS; CDR2 reads YFSETQ. CDR3 length equals 15 residues. V lost 0 bases to trimming and J lost 1 base; unmatched junction nucleotides: 2. The CDR3 sequence: CASSLDRGIQETQYF. The DNA of the CDR3 is TGCGCCAGCAGCTTGGACAGGGGGATCCAAGAGACCCAGTACTTC.

The chain couples TRBV10-3 to TRBJ2-5; 8 bases are shared with TRBD1. CDR1 is ENHRY, CDR2 SYGVKD, per germline. J lost 2 bases, V lost 4 bases, and 9 bases had no gene match. The CDR3 sequence is 16 residues long. CDR3 bases: TGTGCCATCAGTGGGCCACAGGGGGGAGCTCAAGAGACCCAGTACTTC. Its protein product is CAISGPQGGAQETQYF.